The rows below give T cell receptor beta chains drawn from one sample of a study of tumor-infiltrating lymphocytes in primary liver carcinoma. In TCRdb, the multiplex PCR reads were re-called with MiXCR into one record per CDR3 protein. Found here are around 35,000 distinct CDR3 sequences, 75% of them singletons; the top ten hold more than 30%. Sequenced material: tumor-adjacent normal liver tissue. The receptor source for this set is a man aged 40-49 years with primary liver carcinoma and hepatitis B virus infection. Each CDR3 is given with its conserved first and last residue. D genes are given only for firm matches. Size is stated for part of the rows, as once, few or many counts, or as a class when the clone is expanded.

.	few	TRBV6-1	TRBJ2-2	13	TGTGCCAGCAGTGAGGGGGAAGCCGGGGAGCTGTTCTTT	CASSEGEAGELFF
.	.	TRBV28	TRBJ2-2	13	TGTGGCAGTAGTTTGTCACCCACCGGGGAGCTGTTTTTT	CGSSLSPTGELFF
.	.	TRBV6-2/TRBV6-3	TRBJ2-3	11	TGTGCCAGCAGTCGGGTAGATAGGCAGTATTTC	CASSRVDRQYF
.	once	TRBV29-1	TRBJ2-7	14	TGCAGCGTTGAGACCGGCGGGGTCACCTATGCGCAGTACTTC	CSVETGGVTYAQYF
.	many	TRBV6-6	TRBJ1-1	14	TGTGCCAGCAGTTACGTGGGGAGGAACACTGAAGCTTTCTTT	CASSYVGRNTEAFF
.	.	TRBV5-1	TRBJ2-3	14	TGCACCAGCAGCTTTAATGACAGTCCGGATACGCGGTATTTT	CTSSFNDSPDTRYF
.	once	TRBV29-1	TRBJ2-7	15	.	CSVELVGGGSYVQYF
.	many	TRBV18	TRBJ1-2	14	TGTGCCAGCTCTCCGTCTGGGGGGGACTATGGCTACACCTTC	CASSPSGGDYGYTF
.	.	TRBV12-3/TRBV12-4	TRBJ1-2	12	TGTGCCAGCAGCCCACGTTACTATGGCTACACCTTC	CASSPRYYGYTF
.	few	TRBV29-1	TRBJ2-7	11	TGCAGCGCCGAGATAGTTGGGCAGCAGTACTTC	CSAEIVGQQYF
.	.	TRBV11-1	TRBJ1-2	14	TGTGCCAAGAGCTTGACAGGTGTCTCGTATGGCTACTCCTTC	CAKSLTGVSYGYSF
TRBD2	once	TRBV29-1	TRBJ2-7	12	TGCAGGGTTGAACTAGCGGAATACGAGCAGTACTTC	CRVELAEYEQYF
.	.	TRBV13	TRBJ1-1	17	TGTGCCAACAGCCCTATACTGGGAAGGAGGGGGAACACTGAAGCTATCTTT	CANSPILGRRGNTEAIF
.	.	TRBV6-2/TRBV6-3	TRBJ2-1	14	TGTCCCAGCAGTAGGGACCCACGAGGGTCGGAGCAGTTCTTC	CPSSRDPRGSEQFF
TRBD1	.	TRBV12-3/TRBV12-4	TRBJ2-7	15	TGTGCCAGCAGTTTTGACAGGGCAGTCATTTACGAGCAGTACTTC	CASSFDRAVIYEQYF
.	.	TRBV6-1	TRBJ1-2	14	TGTGCCAGCAGGCCACAGATCCGAAGCTATAGCTACACCTTC	CASRPQIRSYSYTF
.	once	TRBV4-2	TRBJ2-7	11	TGTGCCAGCAGCCAAGACTACGAGCAATACTTC	CASSQDYEQYF
.	few	TRBV29-1	TRBJ1-1	14	TGCAGCGTTCTTCGGACAGACTGCAACACTGAGGCTTTCTTT	CSVLRTDCNTEAFF
.	once	TRBV10-2	TRBJ1-1	13	TGCGCCAGCAGTGAAATGGACAACACTGAAGTTTTCTTT	CASSEMDNTEVFF
TRBD1	.	TRBV29-1	TRBJ2-5	15	TGCAGCGTTGAAGCGGAGAGGGGGCGAGAAGAGACCCAGTATTTC	CSVEAERGREETQYF
TRBD2	.	TRBV11-1	TRBJ2-4	17	TGTGCCAGCAGCTTTCCCGGGACTATCGGGGCCAAGAACATTCAGTACTTC	CASSFPGTIGAKNIQYF
TRBD2	.	TRBV11-2	TRBJ2-4	18	TGTGCCAGCAGCTCACCGGAACTAGCGGGAGTAGCCAAAAACGTTCAGTACTTC	CASSSPELAGVAKNVQYF
TRBD1	once	TRBV6-2/TRBV6-3	TRBJ1-1	13	TGTGCCAGCAGTCTACAGGGGTACGCTGAAGCTTTCTTT	CASSLQGYAEAFF
.	.	TRBV29-1	TRBJ2-1	14	TGCAGCGGGGTGATTAGCGGAGCCTACAATGAGCAGTTCTTC	CSGVISGAYNEQFF
.	few	TRBV4-2	TRBJ2-6	17	TGTGCCAGCGGCCGTCAGACAGATGGCTCTGGGGTCAACGTCCTGACTTTC	CASGRQTDGSGVNVLTF
.	.	TRBV6-5	TRBJ1-1	13	TGTGCCAGCAGGGTGGCACGACCGGGCGAAGCTTTCTTT	CASRVARPGEAFF
.	.	TRBV29-1	TRBJ2-5	14	TGCAGCGTCACCCGGGACGGGGGACGGGAGACCCAGTACTTC	CSVTRDGGRETQYF
TRBD2	.	TRBV6-4	TRBJ2-3	15	TGTGCCAGCTGCCGAATAGCGGGAGAAACAGATACGCAGTATTTC	CASCRIAGETDTQYF
.	medium-sized	TRBV4-1	TRBJ1-3	19	TGCGCCAGCAGCCCGTATGTCCGGGTCAGAATCCTCTCTGGAAACACCATATATTTT	CASSPYVRVRILSGNTIYF
.	.	TRBV4-3	TRBJ1-5	13	TGCGCCAGCAGCCAAGAGTGGGGACGGACCCAGCATTTT	CASSQEWGRTQHF
.	.	TRBV28	TRBJ2-4	14	TGTGCTAGCAGGGGGGGGCCAGCCAAAACCATTCAGTACTTC	CASRGGPAKTIQYF
TRBD2	.	TRBV28	TRBJ2-7	15	TGTGCCGGCAGTGATAGCGGGTCTAAATCCTACGAGCAGTACTTC	CAGSDSGSKSYEQYF
.	.	TRBV10-2	TRBJ2-1	13	TGCGCCAGCACCGACCGTCCCTACAATGAGCAGTTCTTC	CASTDRPYNEQFF
.	.	TRBV29-1	TRBJ2-5	11	TGCGGCGGTGAGCCGGGGGAGACCCAGTACTTC	CGGEPGETQYF
TRBD2	.	TRBV29-1	TRBJ2-2	15	TGCAGCGTTGTACTACCGGGAGGTTACACCGGGGAGCAGCTTTTT	CSVVLPGGYTGEQLF
.	.	TRBV11-1	TRBJ2-1	20	TGTGCCAGCAGCATAGGAAAGGCTAGCTGGGCCTCACGGTTCGGTAATGAGCAGTTCTTC	CASSIGKASWASRFGNEQFF
.	.	TRBV20-1	TRBJ1-5	14	TGCAGTGCTAGTTATAGGGCGGTGGATCAGCCCCAGCATTTT	CSASYRAVDQPQHF
TRBD2	.	TRBV6-5	TRBJ2-5	16	TGTGCCAACAGTATTCGGACTAGCGGGAGTAAAGAGACCCAGTACTTC	CANSIRTSGSKETQYF
.	.	TRBV29-1	TRBJ1-1	13	TGCAGTGTGCTCGACAGGAAAATCACTGAAGCTTTCTTT	CSVLDRKITEAFF
.	.	TRBV5-1	TRBJ2-7	10	TGCGCCAAAAGCTTGATGGGAAGGGGCTTC	CAKSLMGRGF
.	.	TRBV11-2	TRBJ2-7	19	TGCGCCAGCAACTTCGACAGGCCCCGACGTTCTTCGTACGGTTACGAGCAATACTTC	CASNFDRPRRSSYGYEQYF
.	once	TRBV6-1	TRBJ1-1	17	TGTGCCAGCAATGAAGGTGAGGGGCAGGAGGCTGACACTGAAGCTTTCTTT	CASNEGEGQEADTEAFF
.	.	TRBV30	TRBJ2-1	13	TGTGCCCGGGGGAGACTTTTTTACAATGAGCAGTTCTTC	CARGRLFYNEQFF
.	once	TRBV5-1	TRBJ2-1	12	TGCGCCAGCATCTTCCTGGACAGTGAGCAGTTCTTC	CASIFLDSEQFF
.	.	TRBV11-2	TRBJ1-5	12	TGTGTCAGCAGCTTAGAGGTCGATATGCAGCATTTT	CVSSLEVDMQHF
.	.	TRBV19	TRBJ1-4	15	TGTGCCAGTAGTGACCGACAGGCAACTAATGAAAAACTGTTTTTT	CASSDRQATNEKLFF
.	.	TRBV12-3/TRBV12-4	TRBJ1-1	11	TGTACCAGTAGCCCGGGCACTGAAGCTCTCTTT	CTSSPGTEALF
TRBD1	.	TRBV6-2/TRBV6-3	TRBJ2-6	14	TGTGCCGGCAGCCTACTGGGACAGGGTTACGCCCTGACTTTC	CAGSLLGQGYALTF
.	.	TRBV11-2	TRBJ1-2	15	TGTGCCAGTAGCCCAATACAGGGATCGGACTATGGTTACACCTTC	CASSPIQGSDYGYTF
.	few	TRBV4-1	TRBJ2-6	13	TGCGCCAGCAGCCAAGAGGAACTCAACGTCCTGACCTTC	CASSQEELNVLTF
.	many	TRBV19	TRBJ2-2	14	TGTGCCAGTAGCCCCCCGGGAGTACACGGGGAGCTGTTTTTT	CASSPPGVHGELFF
.	many	TRBV7-9	TRBJ1-1	14	TGTGCCAGCAGCCCTACACCGGGGAACACTGAAGCTTTCTTT	CASSPTPGNTEAFF
.	.	TRBV11-2	TRBJ2-5	16	TGTGCCTGCAGCTTAGAGTCCGGGATGTTGATGGAGTCCCAGTACTTC	CACSLESGMLMESQYF
.	many	TRBV10-3	TRBJ1-4	17	TGTGCCATCAGCGATCCGGGACGGCCTGCAACTAATGAAAAACTGTTTTTT	CAISDPGRPATNEKLFF
.	few	TRBV20-1	TRBJ2-2	15	TGCAGTGCTAGGAGTCAGGGGGGTGATGCCGGGGAGCTGTTATTC	CSARSQGGDAGELLF
.	.	TRBV28	TRBJ1-5	14	TGTGCCAGCAACCTCCAGGTCTCGAATCAGCCCCAGCATTTT	CASNLQVSNQPQHF
TRBD1	.	TRBV4-3	TRBJ2-1	16	TGCGCCAGCAGCCAAGATCTAGGGGGCCAATACAATGAGCAGTTCTTC	CASSQDLGGQYNEQFF